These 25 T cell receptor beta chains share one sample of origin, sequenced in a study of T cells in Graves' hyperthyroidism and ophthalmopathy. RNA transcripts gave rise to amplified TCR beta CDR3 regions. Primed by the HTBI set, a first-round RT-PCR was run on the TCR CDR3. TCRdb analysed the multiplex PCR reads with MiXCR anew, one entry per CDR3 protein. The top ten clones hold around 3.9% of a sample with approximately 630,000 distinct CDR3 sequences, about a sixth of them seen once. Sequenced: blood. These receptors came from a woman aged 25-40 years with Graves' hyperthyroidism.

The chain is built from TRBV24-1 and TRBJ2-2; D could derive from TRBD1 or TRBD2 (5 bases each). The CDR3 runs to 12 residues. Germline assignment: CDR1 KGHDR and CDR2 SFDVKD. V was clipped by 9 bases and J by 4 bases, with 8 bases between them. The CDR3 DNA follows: TGTGCCACCCGGGGCAGCACCGGGGAGCTGTTTTTT. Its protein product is CATRGSTGELFF.

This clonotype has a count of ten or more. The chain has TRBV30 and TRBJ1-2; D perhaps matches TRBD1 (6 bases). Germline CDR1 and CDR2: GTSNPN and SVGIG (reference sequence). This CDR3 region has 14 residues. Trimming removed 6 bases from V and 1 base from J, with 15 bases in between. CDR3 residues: CACSRTASNYGYTF. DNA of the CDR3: TGTGCCTGTTCGAGGACAGCGAGTAACTATGGCTACACCTTC.

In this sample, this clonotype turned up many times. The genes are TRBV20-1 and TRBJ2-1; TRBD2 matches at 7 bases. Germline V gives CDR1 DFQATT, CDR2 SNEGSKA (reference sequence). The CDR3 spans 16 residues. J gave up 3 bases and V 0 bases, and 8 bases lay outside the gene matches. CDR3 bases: TGCAGTGCTAGAGATCAACGCCTAGCGGTCTACAATGAGCAGTTCTTC. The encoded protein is CSARDQRLAVYNEQFF.

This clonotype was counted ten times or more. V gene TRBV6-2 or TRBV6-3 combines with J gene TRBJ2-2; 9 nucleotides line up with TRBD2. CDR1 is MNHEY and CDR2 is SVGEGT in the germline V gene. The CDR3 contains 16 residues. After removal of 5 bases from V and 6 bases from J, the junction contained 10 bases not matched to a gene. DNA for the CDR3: TGTGCCAGCAGTCCACGAGGACTAGCGAGGGCCGGGGAGCTGTTTTTT. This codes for CASSPRGLARAGELFF.

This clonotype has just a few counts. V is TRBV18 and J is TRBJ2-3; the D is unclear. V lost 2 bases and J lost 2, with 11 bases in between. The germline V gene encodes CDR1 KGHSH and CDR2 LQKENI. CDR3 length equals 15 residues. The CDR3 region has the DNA TGTGCCAGCTCACCAATTAGTACTCACACAGATACGCAGTATTTT. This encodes CASSPISTHTDTQYF. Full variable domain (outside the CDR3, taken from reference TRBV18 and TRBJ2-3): NAGVMQNPRHLVRRRGQEARLRCSPMKGHSHVYWYRQLPEEGLKFMVYLQKENIIDESGMPKERFSAEFPKEGPSILRIQQVVRGDSAAYFCASSPISTHTDTQYFGPGTRLTVL.

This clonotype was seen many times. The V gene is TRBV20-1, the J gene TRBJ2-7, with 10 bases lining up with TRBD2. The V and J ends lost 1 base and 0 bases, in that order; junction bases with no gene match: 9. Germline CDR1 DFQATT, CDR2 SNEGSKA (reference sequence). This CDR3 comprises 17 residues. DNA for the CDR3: TGCAGTGCTAGAGTAACTAGCGGGGCCCTAAGCTCCTACGAGCAGTACTTC. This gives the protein CSARVTSGALSSYEQYF.

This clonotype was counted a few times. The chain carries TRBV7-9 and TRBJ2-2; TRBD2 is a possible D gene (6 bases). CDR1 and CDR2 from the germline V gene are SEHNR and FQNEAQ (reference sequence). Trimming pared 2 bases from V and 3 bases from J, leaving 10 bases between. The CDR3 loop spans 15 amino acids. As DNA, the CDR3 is TGTGCCAGCAGCTTATCGGGACTGTACACCGGGGAGCTGTTTTTT. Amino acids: CASSLSGLYTGELFF.

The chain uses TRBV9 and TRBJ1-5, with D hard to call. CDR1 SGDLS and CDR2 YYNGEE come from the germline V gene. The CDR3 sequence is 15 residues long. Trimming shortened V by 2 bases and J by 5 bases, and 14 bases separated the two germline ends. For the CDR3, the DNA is TGTGCCAGCAGCGTCGGGGTCGCGGTAGATCAGCCCCAGCATTTT. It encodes CASSVGVAVDQPQHF.

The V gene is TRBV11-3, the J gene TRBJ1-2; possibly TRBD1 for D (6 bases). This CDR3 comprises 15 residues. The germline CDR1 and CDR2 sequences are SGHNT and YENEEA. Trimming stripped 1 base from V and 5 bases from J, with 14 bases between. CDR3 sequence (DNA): TGTGCCAGCAGCTTAGTTGGACAGCTCGTATATGGCTACACCTTC. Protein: CASSLVGQLVYGYTF.

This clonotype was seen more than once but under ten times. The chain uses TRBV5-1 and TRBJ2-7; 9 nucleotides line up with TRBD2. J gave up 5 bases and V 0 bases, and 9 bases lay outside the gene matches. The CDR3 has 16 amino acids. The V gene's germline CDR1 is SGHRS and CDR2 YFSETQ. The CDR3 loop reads CASSLVGAGGSHEQYF. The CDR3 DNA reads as TGCGCCAGCAGCTTGGTAGGAGCGGGAGGTTCCCACGAGCAGTACTTC.

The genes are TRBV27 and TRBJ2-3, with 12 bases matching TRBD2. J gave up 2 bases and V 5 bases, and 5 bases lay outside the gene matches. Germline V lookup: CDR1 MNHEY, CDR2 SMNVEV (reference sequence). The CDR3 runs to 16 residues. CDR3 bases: TGTGCCAGCAGTACAAGACTAGCGGGAGTCACAGATACGCAGTATTTT. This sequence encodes CASSTRLAGVTDTQYF.

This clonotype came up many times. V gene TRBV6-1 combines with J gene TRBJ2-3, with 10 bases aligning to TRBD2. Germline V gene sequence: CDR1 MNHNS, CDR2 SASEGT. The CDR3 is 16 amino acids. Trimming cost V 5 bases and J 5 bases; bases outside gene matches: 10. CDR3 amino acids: CASSCPSGREQDTQYF. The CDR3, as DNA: TGTGCCAGCAGTTGCCCTAGCGGGAGAGAGCAAGATACGCAGTATTTT.

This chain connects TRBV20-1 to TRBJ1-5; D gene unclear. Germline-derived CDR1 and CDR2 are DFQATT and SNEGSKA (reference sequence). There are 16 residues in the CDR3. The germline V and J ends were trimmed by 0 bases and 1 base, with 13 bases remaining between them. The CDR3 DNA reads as TGCAGTGCTAGAGACCGCCCAGTCGGCAGCAATCAGCCCCAGCATTTT. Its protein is CSARDRPVGSNQPQHF.

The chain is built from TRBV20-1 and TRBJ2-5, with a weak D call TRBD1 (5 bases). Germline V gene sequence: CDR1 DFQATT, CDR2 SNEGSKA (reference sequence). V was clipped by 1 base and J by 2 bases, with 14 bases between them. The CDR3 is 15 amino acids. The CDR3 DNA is TGCAGTGCTAGAGCCCAGGCAGGGCCTCAAGAGACCCAGTACTTC. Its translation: CSARAQAGPQETQYF.

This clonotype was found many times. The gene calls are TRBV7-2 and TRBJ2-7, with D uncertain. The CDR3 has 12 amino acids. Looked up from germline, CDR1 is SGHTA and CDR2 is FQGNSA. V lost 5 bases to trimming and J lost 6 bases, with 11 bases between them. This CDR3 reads CASSVILGEQYF. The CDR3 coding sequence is TGTGCCAGCAGCGTAATATTAGGCGAGCAGTACTTC.

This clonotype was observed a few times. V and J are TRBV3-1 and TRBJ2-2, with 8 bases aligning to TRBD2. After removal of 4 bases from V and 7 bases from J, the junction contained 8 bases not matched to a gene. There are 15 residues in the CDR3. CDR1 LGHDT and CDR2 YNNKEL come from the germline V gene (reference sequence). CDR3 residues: CASSRTGRASGELFF. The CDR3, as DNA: TGTGCCAGCAGCCGAACCGGGAGGGCCAGCGGGGAGCTGTTTTTT.

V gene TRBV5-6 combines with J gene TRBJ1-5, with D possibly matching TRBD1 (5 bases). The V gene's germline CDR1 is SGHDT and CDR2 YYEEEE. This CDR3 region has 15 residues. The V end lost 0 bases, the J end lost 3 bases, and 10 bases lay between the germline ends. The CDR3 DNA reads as TGTGCCAGCAGCTTGGGTCCAGGGCCCAATCAGCCCCAGCATTTT. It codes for CASSLGPGPNQPQHF.

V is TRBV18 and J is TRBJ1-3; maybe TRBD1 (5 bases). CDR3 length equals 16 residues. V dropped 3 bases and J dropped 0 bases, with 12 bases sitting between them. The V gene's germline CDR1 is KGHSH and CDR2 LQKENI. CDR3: CASSPVQVNSGNTIYF. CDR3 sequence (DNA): TGTGCCAGCTCACCGGTACAGGTTAACTCTGGAAACACCATATATTTT.

CDR3 sequence (DNA): TGTGCCAGCACCTCACAGGGTAGGGCTAACTATGGCTACACCTTC. Translated, it gives CASTSQGRANYGYTF. The gene calls are TRBV28 and TRBJ1-2, with TRBD1 as a possible D gene (6 bases). V was cut by 7 bases and J by 0 bases, with 15 bases left in between. The CDR3 length is 15 residues. Germline V gene sequence: CDR1 MDHEN, CDR2 SYDVKM.

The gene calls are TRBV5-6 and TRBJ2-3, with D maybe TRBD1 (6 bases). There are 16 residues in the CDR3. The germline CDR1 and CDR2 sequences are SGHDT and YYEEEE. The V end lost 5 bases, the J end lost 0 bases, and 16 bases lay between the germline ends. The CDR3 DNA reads TGTGCCAGCAGGAATAACAGGGTCCGCAGCACAGATACGCAGTATTTT. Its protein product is CASRNNRVRSTDTQYF.

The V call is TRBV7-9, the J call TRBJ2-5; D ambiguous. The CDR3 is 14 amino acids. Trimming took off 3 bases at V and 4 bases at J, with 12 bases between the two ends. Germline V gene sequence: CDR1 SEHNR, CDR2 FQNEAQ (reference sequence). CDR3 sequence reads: CASSFFASGETQYF. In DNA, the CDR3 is TGTGCCAGCAGCTTCTTTGCCTCGGGAGAGACCCAGTACTTC.

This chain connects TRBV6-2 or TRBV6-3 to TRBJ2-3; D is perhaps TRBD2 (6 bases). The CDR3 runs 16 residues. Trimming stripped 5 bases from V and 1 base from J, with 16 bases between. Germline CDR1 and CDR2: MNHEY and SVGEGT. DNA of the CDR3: TGTGCCAGCAGTGGCCCCAGGGCTAGCGGCACAGATACGCAGTATTTT. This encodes CASSGPRASGTDTQYF.

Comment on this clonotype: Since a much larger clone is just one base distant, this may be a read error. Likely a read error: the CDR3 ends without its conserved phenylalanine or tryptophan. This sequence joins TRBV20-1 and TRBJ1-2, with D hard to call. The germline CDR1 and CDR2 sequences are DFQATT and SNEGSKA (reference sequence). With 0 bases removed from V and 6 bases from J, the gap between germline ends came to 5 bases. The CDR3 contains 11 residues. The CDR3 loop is CSARDSNGYTL. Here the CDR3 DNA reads TGCAGTGCTAGAGACTCAAATGGCTACACCCTC.

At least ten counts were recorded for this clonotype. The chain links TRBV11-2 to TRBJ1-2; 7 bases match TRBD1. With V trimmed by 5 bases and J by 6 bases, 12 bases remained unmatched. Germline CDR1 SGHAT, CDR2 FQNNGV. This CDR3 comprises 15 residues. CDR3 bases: TGTGCCAGCAGCGTCGACAGGGCAAGGGGAGATGGCTACACCTTC. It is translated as CASSVDRARGDGYTF.

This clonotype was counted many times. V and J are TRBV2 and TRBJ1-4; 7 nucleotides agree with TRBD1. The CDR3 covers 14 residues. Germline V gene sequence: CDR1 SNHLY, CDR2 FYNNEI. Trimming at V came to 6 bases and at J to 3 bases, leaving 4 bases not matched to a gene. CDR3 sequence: CASRSTGSNEKLFF. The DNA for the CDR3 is TGTGCCAGCAGGTCGACAGGGTCTAATGAAAAACTGTTTTTT.